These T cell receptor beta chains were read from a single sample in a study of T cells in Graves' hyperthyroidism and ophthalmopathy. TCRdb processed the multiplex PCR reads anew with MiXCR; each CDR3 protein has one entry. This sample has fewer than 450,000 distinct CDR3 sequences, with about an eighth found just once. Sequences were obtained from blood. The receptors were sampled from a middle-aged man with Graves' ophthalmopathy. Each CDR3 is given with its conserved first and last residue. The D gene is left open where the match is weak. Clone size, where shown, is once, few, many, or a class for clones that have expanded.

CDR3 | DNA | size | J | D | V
CASSQVFGYTEAFF | TGTGCCAGCAGCCAAGTTTTCGGGTACACTGAAGCTTTCTTT | few | TRBJ1-1 | . | TRBV14
CASSRELRNTEAFF | TGTGCCAGCAGCCGGGAGCTCAGAAACACTGAAGCTTTCTTT | few | TRBJ1-1 | . | TRBV5-4
CASSMRAKDGYTF | TGTGCCAGTAGTATGAGGGCTAAAGATGGCTACACCTTC | . | TRBJ1-2 | . | TRBV19
CASSIGQTINYGYTF | TGTGCCAGCAGCATAGGACAGACGATAAACTATGGCTACACCTTC | . | TRBJ1-2 | . | TRBV7-9
CARRERRYNEQFF | TGTGCCAGAAGGGAGAGGCGATACAATGAGCAGTTCTTC | . | TRBJ2-1 | . | TRBV27
CASSLIQPAKNIQYF | TGTGCCAGCAGCTTGATACAGCCAGCCAAAAACATTCAGTACTTC | . | TRBJ2-4 | . | TRBV5-6
CASSRDSTYEQYF | TGTGCCAGCAGTAGGGACAGCACCTACGAGCAGTACTTC | many | TRBJ2-7 | TRBD1 | TRBV12-3/TRBV12-4
CASSFPGQETQYF | TGTGCCAGCAGTTTTCCCGGCCAGGAGACCCAGTACTTC | many | TRBJ2-5 | . | TRBV12-3/TRBV12-4
CASSLRAGGRSNTGELFF | TGTGCCAGCAGCTTACGAGCGGGAGGGCGTTCGAACACCGGGGAGCTGTTTTTT | many | TRBJ2-2 | TRBD2 | TRBV11-2
CAWSTGVAGELFF | TGTGCCTGGAGCACAGGGGTTGCCGGGGAGCTGTTTTTT | few | TRBJ2-2 | TRBD1 | TRBV30
CASRRGQQTGELFF | TGTGCCAGTAGGAGGGGACAGCAAACCGGGGAGCTGTTTTTT | . | TRBJ2-2 | TRBD1 | TRBV19
CASSAILAGGGEQFF | TGTGCCAGCAGCGCAATACTAGCGGGAGGCGGTGAGCAGTTCTTC | many | TRBJ2-1 | TRBD2 | TRBV7-8
CASRLLAGGTGELFF | TGTGCCAGCAGACTACTAGCGGGGGGCACCGGGGAGCTGTTTTTT | many | TRBJ2-2 | TRBD2 | TRBV28
CASSQDLGLAVYNEQFF | TGTGCCAGCAGCCAAGATCTAGGACTAGCGGTCTACAATGAGCAGTTCTTC | many | TRBJ2-1 | TRBD2 | TRBV3-1
CSARVVSGTAYEQYF | TGCAGTGCTAGAGTAGTTAGCGGGACTGCCTACGAGCAGTACTTC | many | TRBJ2-7 | TRBD2 | TRBV20-1
CASSRTGARDQPQHF | TGCGCCAGCAGCCGGACAGGGGCTCGCGATCAGCCCCAGCATTTT | many | TRBJ1-5 | TRBD1 | TRBV5-1
CASSYRRVNYGYTF | TGTGCCAGCAGTTACCGGAGGGTTAACTATGGCTACACCTTC | . | TRBJ1-2 | . | TRBV6-5
CASSFLQGAADTQYF | TGTGCCAGCAGTTTTCTACAGGGGGCGGCAGATACGCAGTATTTT | many | TRBJ2-3 | TRBD1 | TRBV28
CASSVLDCCEQFF | TGTGCCAGCAGCGTCCTAGACTGTTGTGAGCAGTTCTTC | . | TRBJ2-1 | . | TRBV9
CSVEAVGTGGSEQFF | TGCAGCGTTGAGGCTGTCGGGACAGGGGGCAGTGAGCAGTTCTTC | many | TRBJ2-1 | TRBD1 | TRBV29-1
CASWTGNNEQFF | TGTGCCAGCTGGACTGGCAACAATGAGCAGTTCTTC | many | TRBJ2-1 | . | TRBV6-1
CASSRMGGGLAGFYEQYF | TGTGCCAGCAGTCGGATGGGCGGGGGACTAGCGGGATTCTACGAGCAGTACTTC | few | TRBJ2-7 | TRBD2 | TRBV12-3/TRBV12-4
CASSPRLAANTGELFF | TGTGCCAGCAGTCCCCGACTAGCGGCGAACACCGGGGAGCTGTTTTTT | many | TRBJ2-2 | TRBD2 | TRBV12-3/TRBV12-4
CSVLAGGLSYNEQFF | TGCAGCGTTTTAGCGGGAGGCCTCTCCTACAATGAGCAGTTCTTC | . | TRBJ2-1 | TRBD2 | TRBV29-1
CASSQGSGSTYEQYF | TGTGCCAGCAGCCAAGGGAGCGGGAGTACATACGAGCAGTACTTC | many | TRBJ2-7 | TRBD2 | TRBV3-1
CASSQNRGPFRGEQYF | TGCGCCAGCAGCCAGAACAGGGGCCCGTTTCGAGGGGAGCAGTACTTC | . | TRBJ2-7 | TRBD1 | TRBV5-1
CASQRGRNTGELFF | TGTGCCAGCCAAAGGGGGCGCAACACCGGGGAGCTGTTTTTT | few | TRBJ2-2 | TRBD1 | TRBV27
CASKLGREQYF | TGTGCCAGCAAACTGGGGAGGGAGCAGTACTTC | many | TRBJ2-7 | . | TRBV12-3/TRBV12-4
CATSGGETSEQYF | TGTGCCACCAGTGGAGGGGAGACCTCCGAGCAGTACTTC | . | TRBJ2-7 | . | TRBV2
CSVEGSGGNEQFF | TGCAGCGTTGAAGGTAGCGGGGGCAATGAGCAGTTCTTC | . | TRBJ2-1 | TRBD2 | TRBV29-1
CASSERDTSYNEQFF | TGTGCCAGCAGTGAAAGGGACACTTCCTACAATGAGCAGTTCTTC | . | TRBJ2-1 | . | TRBV6-1
CATSRKDGGDTQYF | TGTGCCACCAGCAGAAAGGATGGTGGCGATACGCAGTATTTT | many | TRBJ2-3 | . | TRBV15
CASSAEPGGPWTEAFF | TGTGCCAGCAGCGCTGAACCAGGGGGCCCGTGGACTGAAGCTTTCTTT | many | TRBJ1-1 | TRBD1 | TRBV9
CASSISGTGNEQFF | TGTGCCAGCAGCATAAGCGGAACAGGGAATGAGCAGTTCTTC | many | TRBJ2-1 | . | TRBV5-4
CASSLGAGPLGELFF | TGTGCCAGCAGCTTAGGGGCGGGACCCTTGGGGGAGCTGTTTTTT | many | TRBJ2-2 | . | TRBV7-2
CASTGRTDTQYF | TGTGCCAGCACGGGCAGAACAGATACGCAGTATTTT | many | TRBJ2-3 | . | TRBV28
CASSYGQGRFMNTEAFF | TGTGCCAGCAGCTATGGGCAGGGCAGGTTTATGAACACTGAAGCTTTCTTT | . | TRBJ1-1 | . | TRBV7-2
CASRRREAYEQYF | TGTGCCAGCAGAAGGAGGGAGGCCTACGAGCAGTACTTC | few | TRBJ2-7 | . | TRBV6-1
CASSSLGGRGELFF | TGTGCCAGCAGTTCCCTTGGGGGGAGAGGGGAGCTGTTTTTT | many | TRBJ2-2 | . | TRBV12-3/TRBV12-4